The 25 T cell receptor beta chains listed next were all sequenced from one sample in a study of OX40 agonist ivuxolimab in advanced cancers. Clones were read by immunoSEQ multiplex PCR, and TCRdb kept only the in-frame ones, dropping some. The data contain about 71,000 clones, roughly nine tenths of them singletons. Sample: CD4+ or CD8+ T cells sorted from blood, taken in a trial of the OX40 agonist ivuxolimab. Source of these receptors: an adult with an advanced solid tumor such as melanoma, head and neck, liver or kidney cancer.

V gene TRBV28 combines with J gene TRBJ2-3, with 10 positions matching TRBD2. The CDR3 covers 15 residues. Germline values: CDR1 MDHEN, CDR2 SYDVKM. Trimming took 3 bases from V and 6 from J; bases not matched to a gene: 6. The CDR3 here is CASSFIAGGSDTQYF. The CDR3, as DNA: TGTGCCAGCAGTTTCATAGCGGGAGGCAGCGATACGCAGTATTTT.

In DNA, the CDR3 is TGCGCCAGCAGCCCCGGGACTAGCGGCCCCCCGGGCACAGATACGCAGTATTTT. It yields the protein CASSPGTSGPPGTDTQYF. V and J are TRBV10-1 and TRBJ2-3, with 11 bases lining up with TRBD2. The CDR3 is 18 amino acids. Germline V CDR1 and CDR2: WNHNN, SYGVQD (reference sequence). With 6 bases clipped from V and 1 base from J, the junction kept 12 bases outside the gene matches.

The chain recombines TRBV4-1 with TRBJ2-2; TRBD2 agrees at 12 bases. J was trimmed by 6 bases and V by 8 bases; bases with no gene match: 7. The CDR3 runs to 15 residues. In germline, CDR1 is MGHRA, CDR2 YSYEKL. The CDR3 reads CASCRLAGVAGELFF. For the CDR3, the DNA is TGCGCCAGCTGTCGACTAGCGGGAGTGGCCGGGGAGCTGTTTTTT.

V and J are TRBV19 and TRBJ2-7; 10 nucleotides line up with TRBD1. The CDR3 runs 13 residues. In germline, CDR1 is LNHDA, CDR2 SQIVND (reference sequence). After removal of 10 bases from V and 5 bases from J, the junction contained 8 bases not matched to a gene. The CDR3 nucleotides are TGTGCCACTTCCGACAGGGGGCACGACGAGCAGTACTTC. It encodes CATSDRGHDEQYF.

The sample holds one count of this clone. The chain is built from TRBV28 and TRBJ2-1; no clear D. Germline CDR1 and CDR2: MDHEN and SYDVKM. The V end lost 5 bases, the J end lost 0 bases, and 11 bases lay between the germline ends. This CDR3 spans 15 amino acids. The CDR3, as DNA: TGTGCCAGCAGTCCTTGGCAGGACTCCTACAATGAGCAGTTCTTC. Amino acid sequence: CASSPWQDSYNEQFF.

V and J are TRBV5-6 and TRBJ2-7; D might be TRBD1 (6 bases). The CDR3 has 13 residues. Per the germline V gene, CDR1 is SGHDT and CDR2 is YYEEEE. V lost 4 bases, J lost 5 bases, and 13 bases lay in between. The CDR3 sequence: CASSPPRTDEQYF. The CDR3 region has the DNA TGTGCCAGCAGCCCCCCTCGGACAGACGAGCAGTACTTC.

This clone occurred once. V gene TRBV5-8 combines with J gene TRBJ2-1; the D gene is possibly TRBD2 (6 bases). Deletions cut 6 bases from V and 5 bases from J, with 18 bases between. CDR1 and CDR2 from the germline V gene are SGHTS and YDEGEE. The CDR3 totals 15 residues. The CDR3 nucleotides read TGTGCCAGCAACCAGATAGGTGGAGGGGACAATGAGCAGTTCTTC. It encodes CASNQIGGGDNEQFF.

In nucleotides, the CDR3 is TGCGCCAGCAGCCAAGACCGGGCCCTCGAGCAGTACTTC. It is translated as CASSQDRALEQYF. The V gene is TRBV4-3, the J gene TRBJ2-7; no reliable D call. CDR3 length: 13 amino acids. Trimming left V 0 bases short and J 6 bases short, with 9 bases between. Germline CDR1 is LGHNA and CDR2 is YSLEER.

This rearrangement joins TRBV5-4 to TRBJ2-3, with 11 bases that match TRBD2. Per germline, CDR1 SGHNT and CDR2 YYREEE (reference sequence). The V segment lost 2 bases and the J segment 4 bases; nucleotides outside the gene matches: 12. This CDR3 region has 18 residues. CDR3 DNA sequence: TGTGCCAGCAGCTTAGAACCGGGACTAGCGGACTACGCAGATACGCAGTATTTT. Encoded protein: CASSLEPGLADYADTQYF.

The chain uses TRBV5-8 and TRBJ1-1; possibly TRBD1 for D (5 bases). Looked up from germline, CDR1 is SGHTS and CDR2 is YDEGEE. CDR3 size: 17 residues. The V gene lost 1 base and the J gene lost 5 bases, with 21 bases spanning the gap. The CDR3: CASSLSAGTGLWTEAFF. In DNA, the CDR3 is TGTGCCAGCAGCTTGTCAGCAGGGACGGGGTTATGGACTGAAGCTTTCTTT.

The gene calls are TRBV28 and TRBJ2-7, with D possibly matching TRBD2 (6 bases). The CDR3 extends over 13 amino acids. The germline V gene encodes CDR1 MDHEN and CDR2 SYDVKM. Trimming pared 9 bases from V and 0 bases from J, leaving 12 bases between. The CDR3 DNA reads as TGTGCCAGTAAGAGGGACTCCTCCTACGAGCAGTACTTC. This codes for CASKRDSSYEQYF.

This chain links TRBV28 with TRBJ1-4; 10 nucleotides align to TRBD1. J was trimmed by 7 bases and V by 6 bases; bases with no gene match: 17. There are 18 residues in the CDR3. CDR1 and CDR2 (germline): MDHEN, SYDVKM. The CDR3, as DNA: TGTGCCAGCAGGGACGCTTGGGGGATGACAGGGGGCTCTGAAAAACTGTTTTTT. Amino acids: CASRDAWGMTGGSEKLFF.

The chain links TRBV5-1 to TRBJ2-2, with no clear D. CDR3 length: 15 amino acids. Germline-derived CDR1 and CDR2 are SGHRS and YFSETQ. V was pared by 1 base and J by 4 bases, with 11 bases between. This CDR3 reads CASSLTTDSTGELFF. The CDR3 DNA follows: TGCGCCAGCAGCTTGACGACCGATTCCACCGGGGAGCTGTTTTTT.

The CDR3 here is CASSAGGGYTF. As DNA, the CDR3 is TGTGCCAGCAGTGCAGGGGGTGGCTACACCTTC. The rearrangement joins TRBV28 to TRBJ1-2; TRBD1 matches at 7 bases. This CDR3 has 11 amino acids. Trimming cost V 5 bases and J 7 bases; bases outside gene matches: 1. Per germline, CDR1 MDHEN and CDR2 SYDVKM.

This clone was counted a single time. The chain employs TRBV2 and TRBJ1-2, with TRBD1 matching over 8 bases. The CDR3 is 15 residues long. The J segment lost 4 bases and the V segment lost 5 bases, leaving 9 bases of the junction unmatched. The germline V gene encodes CDR1 SNHLY and CDR2 FYNNEI. The CDR3 here is CASSHPGTGLYGYTF. The DNA for the CDR3 is TGTGCCAGCAGTCATCCCGGGACAGGCCTCTATGGCTACACCTTC.

The chain carries TRBV27 and TRBJ2-1; D ambiguous. Looked up from germline, CDR1 is MNHEY and CDR2 is SMNVEV (reference sequence). This CDR3 region has 14 residues. V lost 8 bases and J lost 4, with 15 bases in between. CDR3 DNA sequence: TGTGCCAGCCGGCCCAACCTAAATTACAATGAGCAGTTCTTC. Translated: CASRPNLNYNEQFF.

V usage is TRBV27 and J usage is TRBJ2-7; a possible D gene is TRBD1 (6 bases). CDR3 length: 14 residues. The V end was cut by 6 bases, the J end by 3 bases, with 15 bases between. Germline CDR1 MNHEY, CDR2 SMNVEV (reference sequence). CDR3 bases: TGTGCCAGCAGCCGTTCGGGACACCTCTACGAGCAGTACTTC. It encodes CASSRSGHLYEQYF.

This chain uses TRBV4-3 with TRBJ2-3; no firm D call. This CDR3 spans 15 amino acids. Germline V gene sequence: CDR1 LGHNA, CDR2 YSLEER. Trimming cost V 0 bases and J 6 bases, with 13 bases left between them. The CDR3 here is CASSQDWPQADTQYF. DNA for the CDR3: TGCGCCAGCAGCCAAGATTGGCCCCAGGCGGATACGCAGTATTTT.

The V and J genes are TRBV21-1 and TRBJ2-1; TRBD2 is taken as the D call from the table, unchecked against the DNA. TRBV21-1 is a documented pseudogene. The CDR3 is made up of 18 amino acids. CDR3 sequence: CASSNGGRRGVSGNEQFF. In DNA form, the CDR3 reads TGTGCCAGCAGCAATGGGGGGAGAAGGGGCGTAAGTGGCAATGAGCAGTTCTTC.

This clone was recorded only once. V gene TRBV6-1 combines with J gene TRBJ1-2, with 7 bases aligning to TRBD1. CDR1 is MNHNS and CDR2 is SASEGT in the germline V gene. The CDR3 has 13 amino acids. V shed 3 bases, J shed 4 bases, and the junction held 2 bases outside the gene matches. The CDR3 loop reads CASSDGTVYGYTF. The DNA for the CDR3 is TGTGCCAGCAGTGATGGGACAGTCTATGGCTACACCTTC.

V gene TRBV7-2 combines with J gene TRBJ2-3, with a possible D match to TRBD2 (6 bases). This CDR3 is 15 amino acids long. V lost 5 bases, J lost 1 base, and 13 bases lay in between. Germline values: CDR1 SGHTA, CDR2 FQGNSA. The CDR3 sequence is CASSIYSGGTDTQYF. The CDR3 coding sequence is TGTGCCAGCAGCATATATAGCGGCGGCACAGATACGCAGTATTTT.

The chain is built from TRBV19 and TRBJ2-1; 8 bases align to TRBD2. The V gene end was trimmed by 3 bases and the J gene end by 4 bases; junction bases not matched to a gene: 5. The CDR3 contains 15 residues. Germline loops: CDR1 LNHDA, CDR2 SQIVND (reference sequence). The CDR3 loop is CASSIASGPYNEQFF. CDR3 DNA: TGTGCCAGTAGTATCGCTAGCGGGCCGTACAATGAGCAGTTCTTC. The whole variable domain, filled in from reference TRBV19 and TRBJ2-1, reads DGGITQSPKYLFRKEGQNVTLSCEQNLNHDAMYWYRQDPGQGLRLIYYSQIVNDFQKGDIAEGYSVSREKKESFPLTVTSAQKNPTAFYLCASSIASGPYNEQFFGPGTRLTVL.

This sequence joins TRBV6-6 and TRBJ1-1; D gene unclear. The CDR3 loop spans 12 amino acids. Trimming took 6 bases from V and 3 from J, leaving 8 bases between them. Looked up from germline, CDR1 is MNHNY and CDR2 is SVGAGI (reference sequence). CDR3 sequence (DNA): TGTGCCAGCAGCGACCGGGACACTGAAGCTTTCTTT. The encoded protein is CASSDRDTEAFF.

The V call is TRBV7-9, the J call TRBJ1-1, with D unresolved. V lost 3 bases to trimming and J lost 1 base, with 15 bases between them. Germline CDR1 reads SEHNR; CDR2 reads FQNEAQ (reference sequence). The CDR3 is 16 residues long. CDR3: CASSFQSGVGNTEAFF. CDR3 in DNA: TGTGCCAGCAGCTTTCAGAGCGGGGTAGGGAACACTGAAGCTTTCTTT.

The V and J genes are TRBV4-2 and TRBJ2-2; TRBD1 is a possible D gene (6 bases). CDR3 length equals 15 residues. Germline assignment: CDR1 LGHNA and CDR2 YNFKEQ. Trimming removed 4 bases at V and 2 bases at J, with 11 bases between. The CDR3 DNA reads TGTGCCAGCAGCCGGGACAAGAAAAACACCGGGGAGCTGTTTTTT. This sequence encodes CASSRDKKNTGELFF.